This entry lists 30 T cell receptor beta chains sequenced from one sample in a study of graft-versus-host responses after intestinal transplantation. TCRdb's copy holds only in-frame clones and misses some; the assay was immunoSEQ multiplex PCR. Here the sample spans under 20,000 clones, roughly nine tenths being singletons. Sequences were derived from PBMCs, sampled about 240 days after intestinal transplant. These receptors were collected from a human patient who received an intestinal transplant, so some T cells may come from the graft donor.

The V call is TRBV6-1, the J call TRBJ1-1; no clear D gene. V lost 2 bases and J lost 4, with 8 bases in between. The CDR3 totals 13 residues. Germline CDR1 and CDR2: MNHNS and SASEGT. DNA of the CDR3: TGTGCCAGCAGTGAACGACTGTTCACTGAAGCTTTCTTT. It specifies CASSERLFTEAFF.

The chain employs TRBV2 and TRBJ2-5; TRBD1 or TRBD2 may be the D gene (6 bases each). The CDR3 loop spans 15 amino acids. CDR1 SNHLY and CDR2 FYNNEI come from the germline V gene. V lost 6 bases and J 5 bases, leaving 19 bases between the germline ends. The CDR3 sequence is CASRSLGGFWETQYF. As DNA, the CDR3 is TGTGCCAGCAGATCTCTAGGGGGGTTTTGGGAGACCCAGTACTTC.

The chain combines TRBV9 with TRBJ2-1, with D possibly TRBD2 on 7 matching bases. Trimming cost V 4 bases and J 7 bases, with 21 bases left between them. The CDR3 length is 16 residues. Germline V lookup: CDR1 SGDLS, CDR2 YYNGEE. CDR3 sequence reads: CASSPSPGGLLNEQFF. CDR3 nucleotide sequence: TGTGCCAGCAGCCCCTCCCCGGGGGGCCTGTTAAATGAGCAGTTCTTC.

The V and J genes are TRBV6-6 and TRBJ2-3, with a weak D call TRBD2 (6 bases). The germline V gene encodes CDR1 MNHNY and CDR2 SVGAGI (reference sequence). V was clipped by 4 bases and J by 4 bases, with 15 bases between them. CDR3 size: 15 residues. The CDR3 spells CASSLRLDGPDTQYF. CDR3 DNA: TGTGCCAGCAGTTTGAGACTAGACGGTCCAGATACGCAGTATTTT.

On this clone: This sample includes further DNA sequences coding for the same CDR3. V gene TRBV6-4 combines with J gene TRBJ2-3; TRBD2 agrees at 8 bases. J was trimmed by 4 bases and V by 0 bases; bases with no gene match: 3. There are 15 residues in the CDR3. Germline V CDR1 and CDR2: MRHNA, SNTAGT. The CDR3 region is CASSDSTGGADTQYF. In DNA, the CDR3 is TGTGCCAGCAGTGACTCGACGGGGGGGGCAGATACGCAGTATTTT.

The CDR3 coding sequence is TGTGCCAGCAGCATCAGGGAGGTTTTGTCCTACGAGCAGTACTTC. It yields the protein CASSIREVLSYEQYF. The rearrangement uses TRBV12-1 and TRBJ2-7; TRBD2 is the table's D call, not checked against the DNA. TRBV12-1 is noted as a pseudogene. CDR3 size: 15 residues.

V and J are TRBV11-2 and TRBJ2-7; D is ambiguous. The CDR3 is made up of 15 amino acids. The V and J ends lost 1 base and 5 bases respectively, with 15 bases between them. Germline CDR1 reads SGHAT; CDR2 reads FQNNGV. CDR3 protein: CASSLVPPPEDEQYF. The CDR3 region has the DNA TGTGCCAGCAGCTTAGTCCCGCCGCCTGAGGACGAGCAGTACTTC.

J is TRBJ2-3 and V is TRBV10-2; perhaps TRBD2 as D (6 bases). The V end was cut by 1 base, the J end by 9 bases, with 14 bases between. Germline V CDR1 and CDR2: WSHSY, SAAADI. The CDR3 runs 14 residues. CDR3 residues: CASSEYGSGRTQYF. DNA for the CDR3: TGCGCCAGCAGTGAGTATGGTAGCGGCAGGACGCAGTATTTT.

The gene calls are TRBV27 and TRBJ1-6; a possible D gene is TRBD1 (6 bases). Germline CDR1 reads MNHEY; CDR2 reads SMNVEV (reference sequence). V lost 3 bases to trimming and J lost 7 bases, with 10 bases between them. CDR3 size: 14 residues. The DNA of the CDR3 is TGTGCCAGCAGTTTCGTAGGGGGGAATTCACCCCTCCACTTT. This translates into CASSFVGGNSPLHF.

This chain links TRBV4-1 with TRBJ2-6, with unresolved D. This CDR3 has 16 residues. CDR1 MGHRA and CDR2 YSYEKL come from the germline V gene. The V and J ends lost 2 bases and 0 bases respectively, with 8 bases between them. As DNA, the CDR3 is TGCGCCAGCAGCCAATCTGGGAACTCTGGGGCCAACGTCCTGACTTTC. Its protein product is CASSQSGNSGANVLTF.

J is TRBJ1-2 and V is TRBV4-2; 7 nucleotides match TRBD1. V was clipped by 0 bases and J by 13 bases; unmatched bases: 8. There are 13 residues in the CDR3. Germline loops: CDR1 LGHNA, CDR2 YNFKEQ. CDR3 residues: CASSQDLPGGVTF. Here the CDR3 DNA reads TGTGCCAGCAGCCAAGATCTTCCAGGGGGGGTCACCTTC.

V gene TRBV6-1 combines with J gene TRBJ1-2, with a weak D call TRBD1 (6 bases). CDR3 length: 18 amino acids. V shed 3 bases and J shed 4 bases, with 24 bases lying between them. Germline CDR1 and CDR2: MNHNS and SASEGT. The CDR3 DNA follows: TGTGCCAGCAGTGACCTCATCAGGACAGCCCCTTATGGCTATGGCTACACCTTC. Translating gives CASSDLIRTAPYGYGYTF.

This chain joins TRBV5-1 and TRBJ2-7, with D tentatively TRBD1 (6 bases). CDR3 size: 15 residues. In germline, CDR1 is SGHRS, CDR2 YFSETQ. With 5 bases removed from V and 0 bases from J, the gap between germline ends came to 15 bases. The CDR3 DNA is TGCGCCAGCAGATTGTCTGGGACAATCTCCTACGAGCAGTACTTC. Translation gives CASRLSGTISYEQYF.

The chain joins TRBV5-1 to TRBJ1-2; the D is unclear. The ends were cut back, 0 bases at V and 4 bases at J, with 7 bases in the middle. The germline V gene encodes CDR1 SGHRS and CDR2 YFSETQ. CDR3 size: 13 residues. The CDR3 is CASSLGQIYGYTF. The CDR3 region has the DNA TGCGCCAGCAGCTTGGGGCAGATCTATGGCTACACCTTC.

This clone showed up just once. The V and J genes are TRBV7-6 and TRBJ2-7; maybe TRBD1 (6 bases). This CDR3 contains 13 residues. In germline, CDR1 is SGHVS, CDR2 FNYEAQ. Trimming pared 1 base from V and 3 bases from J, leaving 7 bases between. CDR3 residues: CASSLGGGYEQYF. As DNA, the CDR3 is TGTGCCAGCAGCTTAGGAGGGGGCTACGAGCAGTACTTC.

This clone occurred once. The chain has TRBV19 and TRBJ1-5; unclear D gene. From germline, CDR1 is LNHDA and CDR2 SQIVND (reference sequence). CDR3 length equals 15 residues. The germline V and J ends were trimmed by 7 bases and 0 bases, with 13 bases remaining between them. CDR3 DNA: TGTGCCAGTAATCGAGACGACGCTAGCAATCAGCCCCAGCATTTT. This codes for CASNRDDASNQPQHF. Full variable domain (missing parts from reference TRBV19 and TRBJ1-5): DGGITQSPKYLFRKEGQNVTLSCEQNLNHDAMYWYRQDPGQGLRLIYYSQIVNDFQKGDIAEGYSVSREKKESFPLTVTSAQKNPTAFYLCASNRDDASNQPQHFGDGTRLSIL.

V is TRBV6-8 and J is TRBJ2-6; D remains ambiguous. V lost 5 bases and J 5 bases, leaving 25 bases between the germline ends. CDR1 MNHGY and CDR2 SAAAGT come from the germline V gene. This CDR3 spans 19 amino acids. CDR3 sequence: CASSNLRRSNKSRANVLTF. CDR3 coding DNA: TGTGCCAGCAGTAATCTGAGACGCTCTAACAAAAGTCGGGCCAACGTCCTGACTTTC.

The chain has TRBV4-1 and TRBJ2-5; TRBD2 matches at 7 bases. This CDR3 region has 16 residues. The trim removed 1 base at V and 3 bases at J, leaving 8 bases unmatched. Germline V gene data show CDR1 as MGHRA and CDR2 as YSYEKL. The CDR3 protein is CASSQVGSGGKETQYF. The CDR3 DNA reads TGCGCCAGCAGCCAAGTTGGGTCGGGGGGAAAAGAGACCCAGTACTTC.

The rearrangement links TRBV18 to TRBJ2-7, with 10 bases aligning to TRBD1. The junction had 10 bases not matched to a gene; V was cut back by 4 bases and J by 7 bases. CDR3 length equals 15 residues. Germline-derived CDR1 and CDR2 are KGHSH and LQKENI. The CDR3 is CASSRDRGHLLEQYF. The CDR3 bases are TGTGCCAGCTCACGGGACAGGGGCCATCTATTGGAGCAGTACTTC.

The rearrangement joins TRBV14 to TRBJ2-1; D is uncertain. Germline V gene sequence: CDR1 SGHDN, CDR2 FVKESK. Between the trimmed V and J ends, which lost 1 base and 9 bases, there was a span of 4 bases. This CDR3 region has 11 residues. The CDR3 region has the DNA TGTGCCAGCAGCCAAGGGTTTGAGCAGTTCTTC. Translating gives CASSQGFEQFF.

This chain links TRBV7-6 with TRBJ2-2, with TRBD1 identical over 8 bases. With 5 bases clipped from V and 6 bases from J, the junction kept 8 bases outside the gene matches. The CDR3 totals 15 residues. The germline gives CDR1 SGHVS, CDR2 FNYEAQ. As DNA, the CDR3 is TGTGCCAGCAGCATTGGACAGGGAGGCCCCGGGGAGCTGTTTTTT. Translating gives CASSIGQGGPGELFF.

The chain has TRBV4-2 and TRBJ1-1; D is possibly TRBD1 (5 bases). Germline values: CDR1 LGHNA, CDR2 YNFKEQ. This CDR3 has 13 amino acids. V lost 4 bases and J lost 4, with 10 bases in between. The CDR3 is CASSPGGGTEAFF. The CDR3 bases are TGTGCCAGCAGCCCCGGGGGGGGCACTGAAGCTTTCTTT.

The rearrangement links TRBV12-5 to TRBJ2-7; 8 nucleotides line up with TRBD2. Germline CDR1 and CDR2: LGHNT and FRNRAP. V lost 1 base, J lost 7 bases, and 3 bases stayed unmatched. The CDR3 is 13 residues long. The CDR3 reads CASGLGLAGEQYF. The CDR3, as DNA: TGTGCTAGTGGTTTGGGTTTAGCGGGGGAGCAGTACTTC.

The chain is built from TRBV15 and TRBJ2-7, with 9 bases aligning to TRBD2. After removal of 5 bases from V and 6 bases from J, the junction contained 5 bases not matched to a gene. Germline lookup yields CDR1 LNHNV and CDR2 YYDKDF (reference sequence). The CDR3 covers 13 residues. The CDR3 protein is CATSLGLAGEQYF. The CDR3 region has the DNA TGTGCCACCAGCTTGGGACTAGCAGGCGAGCAGTACTTC.

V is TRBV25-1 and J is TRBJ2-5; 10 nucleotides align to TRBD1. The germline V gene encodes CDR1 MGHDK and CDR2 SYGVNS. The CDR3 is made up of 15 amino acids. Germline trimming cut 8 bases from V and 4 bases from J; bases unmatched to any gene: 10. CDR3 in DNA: TGTGCCAGCCGATCGACAGGGGGCGCGGGAGAGACCCAGTACTTC. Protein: CASRSTGGAGETQYF.

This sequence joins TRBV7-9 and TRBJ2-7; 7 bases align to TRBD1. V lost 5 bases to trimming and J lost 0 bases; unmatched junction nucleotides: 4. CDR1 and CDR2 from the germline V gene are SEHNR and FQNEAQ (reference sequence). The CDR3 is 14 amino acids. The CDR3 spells CASSMGQYSYEQYF. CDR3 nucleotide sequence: TGTGCCAGCAGCATGGGACAGTACTCCTACGAGCAGTACTTC.

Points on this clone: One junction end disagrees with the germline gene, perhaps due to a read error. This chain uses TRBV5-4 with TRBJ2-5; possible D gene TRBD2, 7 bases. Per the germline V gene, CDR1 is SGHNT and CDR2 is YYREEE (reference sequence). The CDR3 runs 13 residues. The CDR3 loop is CASNLGGRETQYF. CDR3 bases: TGTGCCAGCAACTTGGGGGGGCGAGAGACCCAGTACTTC.

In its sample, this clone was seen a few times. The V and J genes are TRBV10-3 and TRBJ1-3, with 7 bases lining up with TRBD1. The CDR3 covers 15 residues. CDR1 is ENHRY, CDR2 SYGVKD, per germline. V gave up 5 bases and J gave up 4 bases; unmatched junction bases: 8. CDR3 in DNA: TGTGCCATCAGTCGCACAGGGGTAGTAGGAAACACCATATATTTT. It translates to CAISRTGVVGNTIYF.

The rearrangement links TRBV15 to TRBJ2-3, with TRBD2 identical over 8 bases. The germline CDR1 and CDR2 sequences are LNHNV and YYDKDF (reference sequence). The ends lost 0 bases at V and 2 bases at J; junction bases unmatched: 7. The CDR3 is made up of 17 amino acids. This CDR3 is CATSRDPTSGDTDTQYF. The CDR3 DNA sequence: TGTGCCACCAGCAGAGATCCCACTAGCGGAGACACAGATACGCAGTATTTT.

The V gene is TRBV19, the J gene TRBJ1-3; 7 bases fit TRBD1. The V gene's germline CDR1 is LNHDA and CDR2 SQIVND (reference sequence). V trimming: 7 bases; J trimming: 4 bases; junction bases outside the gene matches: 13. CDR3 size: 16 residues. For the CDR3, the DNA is TGTGCCAGTATAGGCGCGGTTAACAGGGGAGGAAACACCATATATTTT. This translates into CASIGAVNRGGNTIYF.